This note documents a single T cell receptor (beta chain) sequence. Its antigen is not identified. Phenotypically, naive CD8+ T cells corresponded to CD45RO-CCR7+CD27+CD95-. All TRB cDNA libraries came from 5' RACE performed with UMI labels. After re-calling the 5' RACE reads, TCRdb lists one entry per CDR3 protein, DNA absent. Its table lists about 130,000 distinct CDR3 sequences. The entry originates in a study of CXCR3-negative and CXCR3-positive naive CD8 T cells. Findings and limits, study-wide: Similar levels of surface CD5 were seen between naive subsets; TCR strength was inferred from TRB CDR3 properties. Memory CD8+ T cell repertoires were far less diverse than both naive subsets.

This CDR3 contains 12 residues. In germline, CDR1 is SGHDT, CDR2 YYEEEE. The chain has TRBV5-6 and TRBJ1-5; TCRdb's assignment of TRBD1 cannot be checked, as there is no DNA. Material for sequencing was naive CXCR3- CD8+ T cells from blood. Subset in this sample: CD45RO-CCR7+CD27+CD95- naive CD8+ T cells lacking CXCR3 (TNR3-). This clonotype was sampled from a human donor in good health. Some clones in this sample may be carry-over from other donors' samples. The chain's CDR3 is CASSEQDQPQHF.